The 2 T cell receptor beta chains below come from one sample, sequenced in a study of T cells in Graves' hyperthyroidism and ophthalmopathy. Using RNA transcripts as the source, TCR beta CDR3 regions were amplified. TCR CDR3 underwent first-round RT-PCR with the HTBI primer set. One entry per CDR3 protein, called by TCRdb with MiXCR from the multiplex PCR reads. This sample has 660,000 or so distinct CDR3 sequences, with less than 25% found just once. The sequenced sample was blood. The receptors originated from a man younger than 45 with Graves' ophthalmopathy.

The chain has TRBV25-1 and TRBJ2-3; the D gene is possibly TRBD2 (5 bases). V lost 0 bases, J lost 1 base, and 8 bases lay in between. Per germline, CDR1 MGHDK and CDR2 SYGVNS. This CDR3 is 15 amino acids long. Here the CDR3 reads CASSEYTGGTDTQYF. The CDR3 nucleotides are TGTGCCAGCAGTGAATATACCGGGGGCACAGATACGCAGTATTTT.

At least ten counts were recorded for this clonotype. This sequence joins TRBV7-3 and TRBJ2-1; possibly TRBD2 for D (6 bases). The V gene lost 1 base and the J gene lost 6 bases, with 22 bases spanning the gap. The CDR3 is made up of 18 amino acids. Per the germline V gene, CDR1 is SGHTA and CDR2 is FQGTGA. The chain's CDR3 is CASSLRGSGTAGGNEQFF. CDR3 bases: TGTGCCAGCAGCTTAAGGGGCTCTGGGACCGCCGGGGGCAATGAGCAGTTCTTC.